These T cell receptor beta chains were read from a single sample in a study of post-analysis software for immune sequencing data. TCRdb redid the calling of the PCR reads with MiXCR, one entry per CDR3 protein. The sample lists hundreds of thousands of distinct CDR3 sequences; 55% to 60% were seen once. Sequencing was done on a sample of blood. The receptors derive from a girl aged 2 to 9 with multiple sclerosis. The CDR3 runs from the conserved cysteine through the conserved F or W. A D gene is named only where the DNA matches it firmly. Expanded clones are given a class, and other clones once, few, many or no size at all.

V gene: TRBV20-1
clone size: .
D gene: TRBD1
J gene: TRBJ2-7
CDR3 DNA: TGCAGTGCAAAGGACAGGGGGGATACCTACGAGCAGTACTTC
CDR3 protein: CSAKDRGDTYEQYF

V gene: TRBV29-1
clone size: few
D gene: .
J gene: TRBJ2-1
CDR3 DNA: TGCAGCGTTGAGCGGGGTCCCTATGAGCAGTTCTTC
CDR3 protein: CSVERGPYEQFF

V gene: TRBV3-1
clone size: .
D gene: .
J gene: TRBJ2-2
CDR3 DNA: TGTGCCAGCAGCCAAGATAGGGAGCTGTTTTTT
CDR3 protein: CASSQDRELFF

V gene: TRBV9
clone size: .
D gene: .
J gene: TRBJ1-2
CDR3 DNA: TGTGCCAGCAGCGTACCAGCACAGGGTATTGGTAACTATGGCTACACCTTC
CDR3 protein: CASSVPAQGIGNYGYTF

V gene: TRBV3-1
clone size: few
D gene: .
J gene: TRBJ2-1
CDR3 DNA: TGTGCCAGCAGCCTCAGTGGTGAGCCTAGCTCCTACAATGAGCAGTTCTTC
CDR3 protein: CASSLSGEPSSYNEQFF

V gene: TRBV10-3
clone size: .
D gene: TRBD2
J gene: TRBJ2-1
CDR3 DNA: TGTGCCATCGATCGCGGGGGGAATGAGCAGTTCTTC
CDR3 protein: CAIDRGGNEQFF

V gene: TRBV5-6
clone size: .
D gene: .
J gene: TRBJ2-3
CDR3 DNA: TGTGCCAGCAGCTTTGACCAGGGCAGAGATACGCAGTATTTT
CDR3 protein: CASSFDQGRDTQYF

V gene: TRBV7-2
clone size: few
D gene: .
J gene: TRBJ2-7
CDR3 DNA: TGTGCCAGCAGCTTAGGACCCACGATCTACGAGCAGTACTTC
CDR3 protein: CASSLGPTIYEQYF

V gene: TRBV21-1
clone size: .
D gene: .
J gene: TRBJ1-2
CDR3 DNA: TGTGCCAGCAGCCACGACGCAGGGGAGAGGAACTATGGCTACACCTTC
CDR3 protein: CASSHDAGERNYGYTF

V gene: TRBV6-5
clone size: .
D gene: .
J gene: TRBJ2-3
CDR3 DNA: TGTGCCAGCAGTTACTCACGTGTCTCCTCCTTCACAGATACGCAGTATTTT
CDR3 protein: CASSYSRVSSFTDTQYF

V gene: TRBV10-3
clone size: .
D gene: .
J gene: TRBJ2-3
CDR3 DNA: TGTGCCATCGGTGAGTCGACAGATACGCAGTATTTT
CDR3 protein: CAIGESTDTQYF

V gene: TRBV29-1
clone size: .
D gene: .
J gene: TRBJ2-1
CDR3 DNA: TGCAGCGGGGGCCCTAGCTGGGGCTCCTACAATGAGCAGTTCTTC
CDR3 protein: CSGGPSWGSYNEQFF

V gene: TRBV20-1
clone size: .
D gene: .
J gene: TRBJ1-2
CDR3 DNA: TGCAGTGCTAGACAGGGACCTAGCTATGGCTACACCTTC
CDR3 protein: CSARQGPSYGYTF

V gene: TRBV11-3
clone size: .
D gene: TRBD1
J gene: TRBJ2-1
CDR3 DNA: TGTGCCAGCAGATGGACAGGGGGCAATGAGCAGTTCTTC
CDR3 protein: CASRWTGGNEQFF

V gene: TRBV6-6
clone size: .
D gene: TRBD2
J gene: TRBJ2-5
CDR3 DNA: TGTGCCAGCAGTTTAACCTCCCTAGCGGGGGGATTCGAGACCCAGTACTTC
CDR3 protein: CASSLTSLAGGFETQYF